Listed below are T cell receptor beta chains from one sample, sequenced in a study of T cell repertoires in cytomegalovirus infection. One entry per CDR3 protein results from TCRdb running MiXCR on the reads. The data contain hundreds of thousands of distinct CDR3 sequences, approximately 24% of them singletons. The sample comprised CD8+ T cells from PBMCs. The receptors originated from a human donor in good health (CMV status not recorded). Some clones in this sample may be carry-over from other donors' samples. Both conserved end residues are part of each CDR3. The D gene is left open where the match is weak. A row's size may be missing; if present it is once, few, many or a size class.

clone size	V gene	J gene	D gene	CDR3 DNA	CDR3 protein
-	TRBV19	TRBJ2-2	TRBD1	TGTGCCAGTAGTAACATTGACAGGGATTTCACCGGGGAGCTGTTTTTT	CASSNIDRDFTGELFF
-	TRBV24-1	TRBJ2-5	TRBD1	TGTGCCACCAGTGATTTTGGGACAGGCGAACAAGAGACCCAGTACTTC	CATSDFGTGEQETQYF
once	TRBV20-1	TRBJ1-2	-	TGCAGTGCTAGATCGACCGGAACAGACAGGACTAACTATGGCTACACCTTC	CSARSTGTDRTNYGYTF
many	TRBV10-3	TRBJ2-1	TRBD2	TGTGCCATCAGTGAGGGAGCGGGGGGGTACAATGAGCAGTTCTTC	CAISEGAGGYNEQFF
few	TRBV12-3/TRBV12-4	TRBJ2-7	TRBD2	TGTGCCAGCAGCTGGGGACTAAACTACGAGCAGTACTTC	CASSWGLNYEQYF
-	TRBV6-2/TRBV6-3	TRBJ1-5	-	TGTGCCAGCAGTTACGCACTTGGGGAATATAGCAATCAGCCCCAGCATTTT	CASSYALGEYSNQPQHF
few	TRBV20-1	TRBJ2-5	-	TGCAGTGCTAGGCCCAGGGCACAAGAGACCCAGTACTTC	CSARPRAQETQYF
few	TRBV29-1	TRBJ1-5	-	TGCAGCGTTAGAGATAGCAATCAGCCCCAGCATTTT	CSVRDSNQPQHF
few	TRBV5-1	TRBJ2-5	-	TGCGCCAGCAGTTTGAGGGGTCCCGTTGCTAGAGAGACCCAGTACTTC	CASSLRGPVARETQYF
many	TRBV7-2	TRBJ2-3	-	TGTGCCAGCAGCCCCGGACCAGTCACAGATACGCAGTATTTT	CASSPGPVTDTQYF
many	TRBV7-2	TRBJ2-7	TRBD2	TGTGCCAGCAGCGGTAGCGGGGGGGAGTACGAGCAGTACTTC	CASSGSGGEYEQYF
-	TRBV29-1	TRBJ2-1	TRBD2	TGCAGCGTTGAAGGGACCGCTGGGACTAAATGGACGAGAAGCTCCTACAATGAGCAGTTCTTC	CSVEGTAGTKWTRSSYNEQFF
-	TRBV25-1	TRBJ2-5	-	TGTGCCAGCAGTGAATCAGGCTACCAAGAGACCCAGTACTTC	CASSESGYQETQYF
-	TRBV15	TRBJ2-7	TRBD1	TGTGCCACCCCCGGGACAGGGTTTAGCGAGCAGTACTTC	CATPGTGFSEQYF
few	TRBV7-2	TRBJ2-7	-	TGTGCCAGCAGCTTAATCGCGGTCTACGAGCAGTACTTC	CASSLIAVYEQYF
-	TRBV5-5	TRBJ2-5	-	TGTGCCAGCAGCGAGCTGGACATTGGCCCTGAGACCCAGTACTTC	CASSELDIGPETQYF
many	TRBV7-9	TRBJ2-6	TRBD1	TGTGCCAGCAGCGGGTGGACAGGGGACTCTGGGGCCAACGTCCTGACTTTC	CASSGWTGDSGANVLTF
-	TRBV28	TRBJ1-2	-	TGTGCCAACAGTTTAGGTCAGGGAGACTATGGCTACACCTTC	CANSLGQGDYGYTF
-	TRBV6-1	TRBJ1-5	-	TGTGCCAGCAGTGAATCGTTAGTGAGGGGTCCTCAGCCCCAGCATTTT	CASSESLVRGPQPQHF
-	TRBV7-9	TRBJ1-3	-	TGTGCCAGCACTCAACAGGACGTATCTGGAAACACCATATATTTT	CASTQQDVSGNTIYF
many	TRBV7-8	TRBJ2-5	TRBD1	TGTGCCAGCAGCATTCGACAGGGACAACAAGAGACCCAGTACTTC	CASSIRQGQQETQYF
-	TRBV7-3	TRBJ2-1	-	TGTGCCAGCAGCCCGGACAGAAACAATGAGCAGTTCTTC	CASSPDRNNEQFF
-	TRBV20-1	TRBJ2-7	TRBD2	TGCAGTGCTTGCCCGAGGACTAGCGGGGGGGCCTCCTACGAGCAGAACTTC	CSACPRTSGGASYEQNF
many	TRBV7-2	TRBJ1-2	-	TGTGCCAGCAGCCCCCCTGACGTCGGGCAGGGTGGCTACACCTTC	CASSPPDVGQGGYTF
-	TRBV12-5	TRBJ2-2	-	TGTGCTAGTCCGAAAAGGTGGACCGGGGAGCTGTTTTTT	CASPKRWTGELFF
once	TRBV20-1	TRBJ2-3	-	TGCAGTGCTGGCCCCTATCGCGGGCCTAGCACAGATACGCAGTATTTT	CSAGPYRGPSTDTQYF
-	TRBV5-5	TRBJ2-2	-	TGTGCCAGCAGCTTGGGTCTAAGAGCGGCGGGATCCGGGGAGCTGTTTTTT	CASSLGLRAAGSGELFF
few	TRBV5-6	TRBJ2-2	TRBD2	TGTGCCAGCACCTGGGGGGGAAGCAACACCGGGGAGCTGTTTTTT	CASTWGGSNTGELFF
-	TRBV7-6	TRBJ2-3	TRBD2	TGTGCCAGCAGCCCAAGGACTAGCGGGGGGGTTGGAGATACGCAGTATTTT	CASSPRTSGGVGDTQYF
many	TRBV20-1	TRBJ2-3	-	TGCAGTGCTAGAGATAGGGGGGAGACTTTCGCAGATACGCAGTATTTT	CSARDRGETFADTQYF
few	TRBV20-1	TRBJ2-2	TRBD1	TGCAGTGCTAGAAACAAGGACAGGGGTCTTGCCGGGGAGCTGTTTTTT	CSARNKDRGLAGELFF
-	TRBV20-1	TRBJ2-1	-	TGCAGTGCTAGTAGGACAGTTCTACGTAATGAGCAGTTCTTC	CSASRTVLRNEQFF
-	TRBV7-6	TRBJ2-7	-	TGTGCCACCGCCGCGGGCGACGAGCAGTACTTC	CATAAGDEQYF